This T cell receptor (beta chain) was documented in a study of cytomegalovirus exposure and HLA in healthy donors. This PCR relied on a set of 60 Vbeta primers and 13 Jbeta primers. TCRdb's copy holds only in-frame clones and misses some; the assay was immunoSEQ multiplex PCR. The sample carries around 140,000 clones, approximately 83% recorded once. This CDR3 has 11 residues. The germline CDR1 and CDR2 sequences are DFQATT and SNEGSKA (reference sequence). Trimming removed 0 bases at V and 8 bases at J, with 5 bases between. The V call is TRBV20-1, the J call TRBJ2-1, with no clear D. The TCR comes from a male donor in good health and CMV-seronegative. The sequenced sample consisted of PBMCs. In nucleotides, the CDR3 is TGCAGTGCTAGAGATAGCTATGAGCAGTTCTTC. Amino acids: CSARDSYEQFF.